The present entry profiles one TCR beta chain with its context. Antigen specificity is unknown. This specimen belongs to a study of early stage breast cancer tumors. Study information: Average read coverage per sample was 7.5 to 10-fold. General study findings and limits: Enriched TCRB sequences shared across patients were mostly commonly generated sequences. Blood repertoires resembled normal breast more than tumor.

Blood replicates held 0.5 ug DNA, tumor or normal breast about 1.5 ug, two each. Libraries were prepared by immunoSEQ multiplex PCR; TCRdb keeps only in-frame clonotypes and omits some of them. The table lists about 53,000 clones, about nine tenths of them singletons. Germline values: CDR1 SGHAT, CDR2 FQNNGV. The CDR3 loop spans 13 amino acids. The V and J ends lost 5 bases and 4 bases, in that order; junction bases with no gene match: 3. This TCR was sampled from a person aged 70 to 79 with breast cancer. The source material was blood. The V call is TRBV11-2, the J call TRBJ2-7, with 9 bases aligning to TRBD1. Here the CDR3 reads CASSPGQGYEQYF. DNA for the CDR3: TGTGCCAGCAGCCCAGGACAGGGGTACGAGCAGTACTTC.